This T cell receptor beta chain comes out of a study of T-cell memory formation after mild COVID-19. Study information: For the most part, TCR clusters were specific to one donor.

With V trimmed by 5 bases and J by 5 bases, 10 bases remained unmatched. This CDR3 has 15 residues. Whole-study findings and limits: Day 15 to 85 contracting clones showed balanced CD4/CD8; later expanders leaned CD4+. Pre-infection memory harbored some responding clones, suggesting cross-reactive memory joined.

Note on this clonotype: Antigen unknown.

TCRdb fed the 5' RACE reads into MiXCR, producing one record per CDR3 protein. The repertoire includes more than 250,000 distinct CDR3 sequences, 15% to 20% of them detected once, and roughly a fifth sits in the top ten. The sequence came from a man younger than 35 who had mild COVID-19 (a few samples of this study predate the infection). Cell type and time point are not known. The source material was PBMCs or a T cell subset sorted from them (not recorded which). The chain employs TRBV12-3 or TRBV12-4 and TRBJ2-5; 8 bases are a match to TRBD2. The DNA for the CDR3 is TGTGCCAGCAGTCGACAGACTAGCGAGTGGGAGACCCAGTACTTC. Protein: CASSRQTSEWETQYF.